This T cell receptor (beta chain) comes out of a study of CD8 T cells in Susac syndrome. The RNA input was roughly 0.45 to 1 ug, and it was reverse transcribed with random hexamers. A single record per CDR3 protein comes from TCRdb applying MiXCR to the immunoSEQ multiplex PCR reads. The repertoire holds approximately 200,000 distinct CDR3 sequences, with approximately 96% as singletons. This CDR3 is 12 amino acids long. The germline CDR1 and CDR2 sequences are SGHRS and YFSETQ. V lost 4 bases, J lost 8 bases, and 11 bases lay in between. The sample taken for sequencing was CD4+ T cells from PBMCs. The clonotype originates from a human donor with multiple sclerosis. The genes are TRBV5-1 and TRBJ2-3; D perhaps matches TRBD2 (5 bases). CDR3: CASSTDSATQYF. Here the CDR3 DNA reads TGCGCCAGCAGCACGGACTCGGCTACGCAGTATTTT.